These 12 T cell receptor beta chains were all obtained from the same sample, sequenced in a study of cytomegalovirus exposure and HLA in healthy donors. It was with 60 Vbeta and 13 Jbeta primers that the PCR ran. Measured with immunoSEQ multiplex PCR; TCRdb has only the in-frame clones, and not every one. There are about 180,000 clones in the sample; just under 80% occur only once, and about 1.3% lies in the top ten. The source material was PBMCs. These receptors were collected from a man aged 25-40 years in good health and CMV-seronegative.

J is TRBJ2-1 and V is TRBV18; the D is unclear. Germline V CDR1 and CDR2: KGHSH, LQKENI. The CDR3 is 14 amino acids. Trimming shortened V by 2 bases and J by 8 bases, and 13 bases separated the two germline ends. CDR3 region: CASSPGRQPDEQFF. Written as DNA, the CDR3 is TGTGCCAGCTCACCAGGGCGCCAACCGGATGAGCAGTTCTTC.

As DNA, the CDR3 is TGTGCCAGCAGTGGGACTAGCGTTCGGAATGAGCAGTTCTTC. Protein: CASSGTSVRNEQFF. This chain links TRBV28 with TRBJ2-1; 10 bases map to TRBD2. CDR1 and CDR2 from the germline V gene are MDHEN and SYDVKM. The CDR3 spans 14 residues. The V segment lost 5 bases and the J segment 7 bases; nucleotides outside the gene matches: 5.

The J gene is TRBJ2-5, the V gene TRBV18, with D unclear. The CDR3 sequence is 14 residues long. Trimming removed 4 bases at V and 5 bases at J, with 14 bases between. The germline V gene has CDR1 KGHSH and CDR2 LQKENI. The CDR3 DNA reads as TGTGCCAGCTCACGATGGTCACTCGAGGAGACCCAGTACTTC. Translated, it gives CASSRWSLEETQYF.

The chain links TRBV6-5 to TRBJ2-5; D is perhaps TRBD1 (5 bases). Germline V lookup: CDR1 MNHEY, CDR2 SVGAGI. The length of the CDR3 is 13 residues. Trimming removed 6 bases at V and 1 base at J, with 9 bases between. As DNA, the CDR3 is TGTGCCAGCAGGGCAGGGTTCCAAGAGACCCAGTACTTC. As protein: CASRAGFQETQYF.

The V gene is TRBV29-1, the J gene TRBJ2-7, with 11 bases aligning to TRBD2. Germline loops: CDR1 SQVTM, CDR2 ANQGSEA. The CDR3 is 13 amino acids. The J segment lost 4 bases and the V segment lost 3 bases, leaving 2 bases of the junction unmatched. CDR3 region: CSVDASGGYEQYF. CDR3 coding DNA: TGCAGCGTTGATGCTAGCGGGGGGTACGAGCAGTACTTC.

The genes are TRBV30 and TRBJ1-2; 9 bases map to TRBD1. The CDR3 is 16 amino acids. Germline CDR1 and CDR2: GTSNPN and SVGIG (reference sequence). Trimming removed 3 bases from V and 4 bases from J; junction bases left unmatched: 12. The CDR3 nucleotides read TGTGCCTGGAGCAACAATGTGGGACAGGGAGGCTATGGCTACACCTTC. Amino acid sequence: CAWSNNVGQGGYGYTF.

The chain links TRBV2 to TRBJ2-1, with 10 positions matching TRBD2. The V segment lost 6 bases and the J segment 8 bases; nucleotides outside the gene matches: 4. Germline V CDR1 and CDR2: SNHLY, FYNNEI. This CDR3 has 13 residues. DNA for the CDR3: TGTGCCAGCAGACTAGCGGGATTATATGAGCAGTTCTTC. This codes for CASRLAGLYEQFF. The complete variable domain, with remaining parts taken from reference TRBV2 and TRBJ2-1, reads EPEVTQTPSHQVTQMGQEVILRCVPISNHLYFYWYRQILGQKVEFLVSFYNNEISEKSEIFDDQFSVERPDGSNFTLKIRSTKLEDSAMYFCASRLAGLYEQFFGPGTRLTVL.

The chain joins TRBV5-4 to TRBJ2-7, with 10 positions matching TRBD1. CDR1 and CDR2 (germline): SGHNT, YYREEE (reference sequence). This CDR3 is built from 14 residues. V trimming: 5 bases; J trimming: 3 bases; junction bases outside the gene matches: 5. The CDR3 here is CASRPGDRGYEQYF. CDR3 nucleotides: TGTGCCAGCAGACCCGGGGACAGGGGCTACGAGCAGTACTTC.

The CDR3 loop reads CASSLGGETYEQYF. DNA for the CDR3: TGTGCCAGCAGTTTAGGGGGGGAAACCTACGAGCAGTACTTC. The chain carries TRBV27 and TRBJ2-7; 7 bases align to TRBD2. V gave up 2 bases and J gave up 2 bases; unmatched junction bases: 3. The CDR3 is 14 amino acids. Germline CDR1 and CDR2: MNHEY and SMNVEV (reference sequence).

This clone is a singleton in its sample. The chain couples TRBV2 to TRBJ1-1, with a possible D match to TRBD1 (6 bases). V lost 5 bases and J lost 3, with 10 bases in between. CDR3 length: 13 amino acids. Germline V gene lookup returns CDR1 SNHLY and CDR2 FYNNEI. The CDR3 loop reads CASSQTGDTEAFF. The CDR3 DNA sequence: TGTGCCAGCAGTCAGACAGGTGACACTGAAGCTTTCTTT.

CDR3 in DNA: TGTGCCAGCAGCCGAACGGGGAAGGGGAACACCGGGGAGCTGTTTTTT. Its translation is CASSRTGKGNTGELFF. V usage is TRBV9 and J usage is TRBJ2-2; TRBD2 is a possible D gene (5 bases). The germline V gene has CDR1 SGDLS and CDR2 YYNGEE. The V end lost 4 bases, the J end lost 1 base, and 14 bases lay between the germline ends. This CDR3 has 16 amino acids.

As DNA, the CDR3 is TGTGCCAGCAGTGAACAGGGTTTCACTAATGAAAAACTGTTTTTT. Protein sequence: CASSEQGFTNEKLFF. The rearrangement joins TRBV2 to TRBJ1-4, with D perhaps TRBD1 (5 bases). V gave up 2 bases and J gave up 2 bases, with 9 bases separating them. Germline CDR1 reads SNHLY; CDR2 reads FYNNEI. The CDR3 covers 15 residues.